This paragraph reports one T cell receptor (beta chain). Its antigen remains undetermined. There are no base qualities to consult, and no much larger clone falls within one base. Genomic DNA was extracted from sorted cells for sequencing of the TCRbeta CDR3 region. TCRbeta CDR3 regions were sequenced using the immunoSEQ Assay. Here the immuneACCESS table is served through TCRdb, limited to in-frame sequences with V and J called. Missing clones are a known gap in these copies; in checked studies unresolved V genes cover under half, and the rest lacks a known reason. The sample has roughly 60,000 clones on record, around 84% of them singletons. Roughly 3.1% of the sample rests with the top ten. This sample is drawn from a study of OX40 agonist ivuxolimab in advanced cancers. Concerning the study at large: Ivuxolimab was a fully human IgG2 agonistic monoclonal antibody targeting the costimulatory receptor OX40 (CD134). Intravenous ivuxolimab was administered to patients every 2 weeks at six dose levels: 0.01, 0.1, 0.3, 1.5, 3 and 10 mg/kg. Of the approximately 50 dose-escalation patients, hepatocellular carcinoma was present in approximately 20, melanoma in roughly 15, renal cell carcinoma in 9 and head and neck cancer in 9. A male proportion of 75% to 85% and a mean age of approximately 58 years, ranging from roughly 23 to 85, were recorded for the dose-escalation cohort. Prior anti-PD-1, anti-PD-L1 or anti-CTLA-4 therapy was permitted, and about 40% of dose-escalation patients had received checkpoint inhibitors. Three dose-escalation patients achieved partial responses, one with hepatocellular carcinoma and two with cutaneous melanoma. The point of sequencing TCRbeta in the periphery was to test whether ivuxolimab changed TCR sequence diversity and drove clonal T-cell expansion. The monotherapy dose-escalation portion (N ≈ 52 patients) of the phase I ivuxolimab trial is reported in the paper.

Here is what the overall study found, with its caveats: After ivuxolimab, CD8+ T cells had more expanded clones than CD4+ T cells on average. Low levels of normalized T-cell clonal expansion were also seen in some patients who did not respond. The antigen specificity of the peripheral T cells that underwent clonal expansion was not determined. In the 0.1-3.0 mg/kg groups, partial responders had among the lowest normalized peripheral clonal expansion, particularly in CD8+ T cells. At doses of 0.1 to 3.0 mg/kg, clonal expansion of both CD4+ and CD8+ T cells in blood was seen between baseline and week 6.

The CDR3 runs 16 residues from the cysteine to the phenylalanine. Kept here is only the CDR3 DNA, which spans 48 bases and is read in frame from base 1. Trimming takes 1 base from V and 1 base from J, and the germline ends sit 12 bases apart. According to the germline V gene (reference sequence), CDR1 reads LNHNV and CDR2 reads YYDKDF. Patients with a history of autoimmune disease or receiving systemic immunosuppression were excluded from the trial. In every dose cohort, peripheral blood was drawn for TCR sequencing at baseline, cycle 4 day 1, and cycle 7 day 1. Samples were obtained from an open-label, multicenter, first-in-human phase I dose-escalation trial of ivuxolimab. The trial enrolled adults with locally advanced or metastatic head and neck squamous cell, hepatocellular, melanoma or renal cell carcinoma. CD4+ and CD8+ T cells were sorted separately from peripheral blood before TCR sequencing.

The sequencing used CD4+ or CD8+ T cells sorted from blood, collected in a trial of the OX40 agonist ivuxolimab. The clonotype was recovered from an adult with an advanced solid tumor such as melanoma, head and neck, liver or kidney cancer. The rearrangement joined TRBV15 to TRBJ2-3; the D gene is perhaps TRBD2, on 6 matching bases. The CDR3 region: CATSRGRERGTDTQYF. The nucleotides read TGTGCCACCAGCAGAGGGAGGGAGCGGGGCACAGATACGCAGTATTTT.